Below, 15 T cell receptor beta chains from the same sample are listed, as sequenced in a study of blood T cell repertoires in COVID-19. Sequenced by immunoSEQ multiplex PCR; TCRdb stores in-frame clones only, minus some. The data hold under 200,000 clones, with roughly 84% observed a single time. Sequenced input: peripheral blood. The receptors come from a woman aged 60-70 years with COVID-19, enrolled during active disease.

The chain uses TRBV2 and TRBJ2-5; 7 bases agree with TRBD1. V was pared by 10 bases and J by 5 bases, with 13 bases of the junction left unmatched. The CDR3 totals 14 residues. Looked up from germline, CDR1 is SNHLY and CDR2 is FYNNEI. CDR3 sequence: CATSRQGFVETQYF. For the CDR3, the DNA is TGTGCCACCTCCCGACAGGGATTTGTGGAGACCCAGTACTTC.

This clone was seen only once. The genes are TRBV6-1 and TRBJ2-3, with a tentative D call TRBD2 (6 bases). V was trimmed by 2 bases and J by 1 base, leaving 13 bases between them. Germline V gene data show CDR1 as MNHNS and CDR2 as SASEGT. This CDR3 comprises 16 residues. The CDR3 loop is CASSENWASGTDTQYF. The CDR3 DNA is TGTGCCAGCAGTGAAAATTGGGCTAGCGGCACAGATACGCAGTATTTT.

This clone showed up just a few times. J is TRBJ1-5 and V is TRBV12-3 or TRBV12-4; TRBD1 might be the D (6 bases). CDR3 length: 13 residues. Trimming shortened V by 4 bases and J by 5 bases, and 9 bases separated the two germline ends. CDR3 residues: CASSWTEDQPQHF. In DNA form, the CDR3 reads TGTGCCAGCAGTTGGACAGAAGATCAGCCCCAGCATTTT.

This chain links TRBV18 with TRBJ2-2; TRBD2 is a possible D gene (5 bases). Germline-derived CDR1 and CDR2 are KGHSH and LQKENI. This CDR3 contains 13 residues. V gave up 4 bases and J gave up 10 bases, with 13 bases separating them. The CDR3 region is CASSLASLEELFF. CDR3 coding DNA: TGTGCCAGCTCACTGGCTAGCTTGGAGGAGCTGTTTTTT.

The chain carries TRBV10-3 and TRBJ2-7, with 9 bases identical to TRBD1. This CDR3 comprises 15 residues. Per the germline V gene, CDR1 is ENHRY and CDR2 is SYGVKD. Trimming removed 3 bases from V and 3 bases from J; junction bases left unmatched: 6. The CDR3 loop is CAISDPGTGNYEQYF. In DNA, the CDR3 is TGTGCCATCAGTGACCCCGGGACAGGGAACTACGAGCAGTACTTC.

V gene TRBV14 combines with J gene TRBJ1-3, with TRBD1 as a possible D gene (6 bases). Germline V gives CDR1 SGHDN, CDR2 FVKESK. Trimming removed 4 bases at V and 1 base at J, with 11 bases between. The CDR3 length is 15 residues. The CDR3 DNA follows: TGTGCCAGCAGCCTCACAGGGTTGTCTGGAAACACCATATATTTT. Residues: CASSLTGLSGNTIYF.

V usage is TRBV6-6 and J usage is TRBJ1-1; weak D call: TRBD1 (5 bases). CDR3 length: 12 residues. Germline assignment: CDR1 MNHNY and CDR2 SVGAGI (reference sequence). V was shortened by 8 bases and J by 2 bases, with 9 bases between the two germline ends. CDR3 nucleotides: TGTGCCAGCCAGGGCCCTAACACTGAAGCTTTCTTT. Residues: CASQGPNTEAFF.

The chain couples TRBV25-1 to TRBJ2-5, with D possibly being TRBD2 (7 bases). CDR1 and CDR2 (germline): MGHDK, SYGVNS. The CDR3 runs 17 residues. The germline V and J ends were trimmed by 3 bases and 3 bases, with 20 bases remaining between them. The DNA for the CDR3 is TGTGCCAGCAGTGACACCATTACCGGGGGGCTGAAAGAGACCCAGTACTTC. Its translation is CASSDTITGGLKETQYF.

The V gene is TRBV7-2, the J gene TRBJ1-5, with no clear D. This CDR3 comprises 14 residues. V was pared by 1 base and J by 7 bases, with 11 bases between. Germline-derived CDR1 and CDR2 are SGHTA and FQGNSA. Written as DNA, the CDR3 is TGTGCCAGCAGCTTAGGACCGCGGGAACAGCCCCAGCATTTT. Translating it yields CASSLGPREQPQHF.

V is TRBV3-1 (or the pseudogene TRBV3-2) and J is TRBJ1-1, with TRBD1 matching 7 bases. The CDR3 is 15 amino acids. CDR1 and CDR2 (germline): LGHDT, YNNKEL (reference sequence). V shed 4 bases and J 3 bases; nucleotides not matched to a gene: 8. The CDR3 sequence: CASSRETGLHTEAFF. CDR3 DNA: TGTGCCAGCAGCCGGGAGACAGGGCTTCACACTGAAGCTTTCTTT.

This clone was recorded once. This chain connects TRBV27 to TRBJ2-1; D might be TRBD2 (6 bases). The germline V gene encodes CDR1 MNHEY and CDR2 SMNVEV (reference sequence). CDR3 length: 15 amino acids. Trimming removed 10 bases from V and 6 bases from J, with 22 bases in between. The CDR3 DNA reads as TGTGCCACCAACTTCGTCTCCGGGGGTGCCAATGAGCAGTTCTTC. It is translated as CATNFVSGGANEQFF.

V gene TRBV3-1 (or the pseudogene TRBV3-2) combines with J gene TRBJ2-7; 8 nucleotides agree with TRBD1. The CDR3 has 12 residues. Germline trimming cut 4 bases from V and 6 bases from J; bases unmatched to any gene: 2. Germline loops: CDR1 LGHDT, CDR2 YNNKEL (reference sequence). The CDR3 bases are TGTGCCAGCAGCCCCACAGGGGGCGAGCAGTACTTC. This codes for CASSPTGGEQYF.

The chain recombines TRBV3-1 (or the pseudogene TRBV3-2) with TRBJ1-1, with D maybe TRBD1 (6 bases). The length of the CDR3 is 13 residues. Germline CDR1 is LGHDT and CDR2 is YNNKEL (reference sequence). The ends were cut back, 5 bases at V and 2 bases at J, with 9 bases in the middle. This CDR3 is CASSRTVNTEAFF. DNA of the CDR3: TGTGCCAGCAGCAGGACAGTTAACACTGAAGCTTTCTTT.

The rearrangement joins TRBV5-8 to TRBJ2-5, with 13 nucleotides matching TRBD2. V lost 7 bases, J lost 5 bases, and 14 bases stayed unmatched. CDR1 is SGHTS, CDR2 YDEGEE, per germline. CDR3 length equals 17 residues. In DNA form, the CDR3 reads TGTGCCAGCCTCAGGACTGGGACTAGCGGGAATATGGAGACCCAGTACTTC. Translated, it gives CASLRTGTSGNMETQYF.

This clone was detected only a few times. V and J are TRBV7-2 and TRBJ1-5; TRBD1 might be the D (6 bases). The CDR3 runs to 14 residues. V was clipped by 7 bases and J by 2 bases, with 12 bases between them. Germline V gene data show CDR1 as SGHTA and CDR2 as FQGNSA. The CDR3 bases are TGTGCCAGCAACGCGGGGGCTGGCAATCAGCCCCAGCATTTT. It yields the protein CASNAGAGNQPQHF.